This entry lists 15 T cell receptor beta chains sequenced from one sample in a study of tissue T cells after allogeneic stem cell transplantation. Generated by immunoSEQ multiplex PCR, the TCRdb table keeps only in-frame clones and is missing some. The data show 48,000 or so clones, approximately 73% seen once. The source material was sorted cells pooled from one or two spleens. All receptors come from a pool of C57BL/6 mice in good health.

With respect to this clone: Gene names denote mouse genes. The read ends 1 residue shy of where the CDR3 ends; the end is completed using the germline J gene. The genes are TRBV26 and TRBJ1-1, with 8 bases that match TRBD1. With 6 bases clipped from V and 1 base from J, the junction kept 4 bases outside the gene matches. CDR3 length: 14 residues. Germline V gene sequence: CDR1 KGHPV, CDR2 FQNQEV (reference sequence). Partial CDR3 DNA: TGTGCCAGCAGGCCTGGACAGGGGAACACAGAAGTCTTC. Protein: CASRPGQGNTEVF. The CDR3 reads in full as CASRPGQGNTEVFF. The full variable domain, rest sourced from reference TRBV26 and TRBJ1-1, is NSKVIQTPRYLVKGQGQKAKMRCIPEKGHPVVFWYQQNKNNEFKFLINFQNQEVLQQIDMTEKRFSAECPSNSPCSLEIQSSEAGDSALYLCASRPGQGNTEVFFGKGTRLTVV.

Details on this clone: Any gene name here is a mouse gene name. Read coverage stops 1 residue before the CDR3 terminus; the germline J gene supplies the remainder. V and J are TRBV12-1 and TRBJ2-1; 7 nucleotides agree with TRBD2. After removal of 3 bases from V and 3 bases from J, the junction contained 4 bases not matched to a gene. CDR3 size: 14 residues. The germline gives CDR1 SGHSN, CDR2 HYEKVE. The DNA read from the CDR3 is TGTGCCAGCTCTATGACTGGGACCTATGCTGAGCAGTTC. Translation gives CASSMTGTYAEQF. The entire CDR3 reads CASSMTGTYAEQFF.

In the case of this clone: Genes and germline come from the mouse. CDR3 protein: CASGDVGAQGTEVFF. The sequenced part of the CDR3 DNA is TGTGCCAGCGGTGATGTGGGGGCGCAGGGCACAGAAGTCTTC. This chain uses TRBV13-2 with TRBJ1-1, with D maybe TRBD1 (6 bases). The DNA ends 1 residue before the CDR3 does, and the rest of the CDR3 is filled in from the germline J gene. CDR1 and CDR2 (germline): NNHNN, SYGAGS (reference sequence). Between the trimmed V and J ends, which lost 0 bases and 4 bases, there was a span of 13 bases. This CDR3 contains 15 residues.

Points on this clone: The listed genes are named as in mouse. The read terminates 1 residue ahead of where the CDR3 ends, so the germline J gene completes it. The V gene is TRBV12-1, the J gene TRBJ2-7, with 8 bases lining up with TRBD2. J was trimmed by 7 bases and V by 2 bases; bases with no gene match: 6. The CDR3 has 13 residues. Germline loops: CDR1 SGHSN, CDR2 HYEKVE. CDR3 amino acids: CASSQRGGLEQYF. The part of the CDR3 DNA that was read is TGTGCCAGCTCTCAGAGGGGGGGGCTGGAACAGTAC.

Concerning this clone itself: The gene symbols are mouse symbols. CDR3 DNA (partial): TGTGGTGCTAGGAGGGGTCTCCAAGACACCCAGTAC. It is translated as CGARRGLQDTQY. The complete CDR3 protein is CGARRGLQDTQYF. The V gene is TRBV20, the J gene TRBJ2-5; a weak D match, TRBD1 (5 bases). The read halts 1 residue ahead of the CDR3 end, with the missing end drawn from the germline J gene. Germline CDR1 is GFQATS and CDR2 is STVNSAI. V was cut by 2 bases and J by 2 bases, with 8 bases left in between. The CDR3 contains 13 residues. The variable domain in full, with the rest retrieved from reference TRBV20 and TRBJ2-5, is GALVYQYPRRTICKSGTSMRMECQAVGFQATSVAWYRQSPQKTFELIALSTVNSAIKYEQNFTQEKFPISHPNLSFSSMTVLNAYLEDRGLYLCGARRGLQDTQYFGPGTRLLVL.

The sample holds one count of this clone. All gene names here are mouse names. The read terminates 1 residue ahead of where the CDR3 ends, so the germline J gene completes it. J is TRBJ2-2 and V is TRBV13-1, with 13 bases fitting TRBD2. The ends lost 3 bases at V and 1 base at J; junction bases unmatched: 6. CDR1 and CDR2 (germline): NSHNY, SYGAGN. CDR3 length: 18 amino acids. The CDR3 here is CASSGGTGGVKNTGQLYF. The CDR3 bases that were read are TGTGCCAGCAGTGGCGGGACTGGGGGGGTAAAAAACACCGGGCAGCTCTAC.

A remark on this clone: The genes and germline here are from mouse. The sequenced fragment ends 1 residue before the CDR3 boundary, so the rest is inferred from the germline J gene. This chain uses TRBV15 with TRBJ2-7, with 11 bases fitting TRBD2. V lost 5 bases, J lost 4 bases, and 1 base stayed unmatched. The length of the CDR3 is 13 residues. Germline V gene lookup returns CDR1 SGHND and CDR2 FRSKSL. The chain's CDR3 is CASSGDWGYEQYF. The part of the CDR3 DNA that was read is TGTGCCAGCAGTGGGGACTGGGGGTATGAACAGTAC. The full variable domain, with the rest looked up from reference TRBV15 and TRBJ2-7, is DAGVTQTPRHEVAEKGQTIILKCEPVSGHNDLFWYRQTKIQGLELLSYFRSKSLMEDGGAFKDRFKAEMLNSSFSTLKIQPTEPKDSAVYLCASSGDWGYEQYFGPGTRLTVL.

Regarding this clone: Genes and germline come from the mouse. The CDR3 spells CASSFGTGGGNTEVFF. Partial CDR3 DNA: TGTGCCAGCAGTTTCGGGACAGGGGGGGGAAACACAGAAGTCTTC. The chain employs TRBV14 and TRBJ1-1; 11 positions agree with TRBD1. Sequencing ends 1 residue short of the CDR3 end; the germline J gene provides the rest. Trimming removed 1 base from V and 1 base from J; junction bases left unmatched: 3. This CDR3 spans 16 amino acids. Germline loops: CDR1 SGHDT, CDR2 FRDEAV.

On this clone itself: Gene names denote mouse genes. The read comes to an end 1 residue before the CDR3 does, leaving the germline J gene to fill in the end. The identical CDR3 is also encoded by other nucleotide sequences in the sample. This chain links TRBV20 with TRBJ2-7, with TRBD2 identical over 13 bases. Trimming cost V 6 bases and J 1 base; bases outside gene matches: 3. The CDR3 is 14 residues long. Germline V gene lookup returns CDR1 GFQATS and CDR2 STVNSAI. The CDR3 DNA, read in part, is TGTGGTGCCCGGGACTGGGGGGGGTCCTATGAACAGTAC. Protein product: CGARDWGGSYEQY. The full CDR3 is CGARDWGGSYEQYF.

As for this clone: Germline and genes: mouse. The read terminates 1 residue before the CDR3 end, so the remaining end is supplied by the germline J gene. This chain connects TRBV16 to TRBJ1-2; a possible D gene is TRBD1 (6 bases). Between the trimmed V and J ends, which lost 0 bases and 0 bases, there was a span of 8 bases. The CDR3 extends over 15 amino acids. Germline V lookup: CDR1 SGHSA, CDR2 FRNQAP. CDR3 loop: CASSLEGTTNSDYTF. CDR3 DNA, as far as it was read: TGTGCAAGCAGCTTAGAAGGGACAACAAACTCCGACTACACC.

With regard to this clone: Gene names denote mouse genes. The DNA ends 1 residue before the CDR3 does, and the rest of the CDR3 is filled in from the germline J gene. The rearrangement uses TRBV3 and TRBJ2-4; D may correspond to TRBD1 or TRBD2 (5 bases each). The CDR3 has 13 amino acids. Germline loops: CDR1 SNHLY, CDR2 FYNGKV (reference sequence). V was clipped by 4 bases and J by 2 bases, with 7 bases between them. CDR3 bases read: TGTGCCAGCAGCTGGGGGACTCAAAACACCTTGTAC. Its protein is CASSWGTQNTLY. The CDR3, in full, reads CASSWGTQNTLYF.

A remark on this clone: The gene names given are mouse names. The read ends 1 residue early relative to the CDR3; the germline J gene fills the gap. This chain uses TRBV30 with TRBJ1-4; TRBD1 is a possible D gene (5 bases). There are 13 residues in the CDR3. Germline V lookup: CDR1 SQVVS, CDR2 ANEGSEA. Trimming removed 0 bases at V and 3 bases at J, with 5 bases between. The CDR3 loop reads CSSRDRANERLFF. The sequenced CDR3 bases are TGTAGTTCTAGAGACAGGGCCAACGAAAGATTATTT. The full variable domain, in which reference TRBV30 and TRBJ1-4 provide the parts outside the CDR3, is SVLLYQKPNRDICQSGTSLKIQCVADSQVVSMFWYQQFQEQSLMLMATANEGSEATYESGFTKDKFPISRPNLTFSTLTVNNARPGDSSIYFCSSRDRANERLFFGHGTKLSVL.

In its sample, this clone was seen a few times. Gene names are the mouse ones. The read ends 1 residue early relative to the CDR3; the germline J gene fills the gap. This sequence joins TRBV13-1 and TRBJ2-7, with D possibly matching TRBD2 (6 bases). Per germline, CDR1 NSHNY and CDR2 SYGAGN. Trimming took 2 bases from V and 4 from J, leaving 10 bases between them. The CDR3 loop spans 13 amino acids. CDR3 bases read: TGTGCCAGCAGTGAGAACTGGGTTTATGAACAGTAC. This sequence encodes CASSENWVYEQY. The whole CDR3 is CASSENWVYEQYF.

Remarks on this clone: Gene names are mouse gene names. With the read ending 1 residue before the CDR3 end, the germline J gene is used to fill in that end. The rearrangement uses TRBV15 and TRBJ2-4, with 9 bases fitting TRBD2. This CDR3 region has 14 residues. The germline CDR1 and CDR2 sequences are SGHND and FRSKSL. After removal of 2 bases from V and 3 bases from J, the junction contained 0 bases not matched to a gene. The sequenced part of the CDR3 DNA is TGTGCCAGCAGTTTACTGGGGGGGCAAAACACCTTGTAC. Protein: CASSLLGGQNTLY. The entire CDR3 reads CASSLLGGQNTLYF.

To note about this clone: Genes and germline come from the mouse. CDR3 bases read: TGTGCCAGCTCTCCGGACAATAACCAAGACACCCAGTAC. This sequence encodes CASSPDNNQDTQY. The CDR3 in its entirety is CASSPDNNQDTQYF. The chain uses TRBV12-1 and TRBJ2-5, with D tentatively TRBD1 (5 bases). The read halts 1 residue ahead of the CDR3 end, with the missing end drawn from the germline J gene. Between the trimmed V and J ends, which lost 2 bases and 0 bases, there was a span of 8 bases. The CDR3 is 14 residues long. Germline V lookup: CDR1 SGHSN, CDR2 HYEKVE.